Below, 30 T cell receptor beta chains from the same sample are listed, as sequenced in a study of shared clonotypes between healthy human individuals. TCRdb's table, derived via immunoSEQ multiplex PCR, lists solely in-frame clones and lacks some. This table has roughly 1.5 million clones, 95% to 99% appearing once. The sequenced sample consisted of naive CD4+ T cells sorted from blood. Documented subset: CD45RA+ positively selected. The receptors shown here come from a man aged 25 to 40 in good health.

DNA of the CDR3: TGTGCCAGCAGCCAAGCAATCCTTGGGCAGGGATTCTACAATGAGCAGTTCTTC. This codes for CASSQAILGQGFYNEQFF. V and J are TRBV4-2 and TRBJ2-1; tentative D call: TRBD1 (5 bases). Germline-derived CDR1 and CDR2 are LGHNA and YNFKEQ. The CDR3 is 18 amino acids. The V end was cut by 1 base, the J end by 3 bases, with 19 bases between.

Details on this clone: Other DNA sequences from this sample encode an identical CDR3 as well. The CDR3 sequence: CASSLRPTSNQPQHF. The CDR3 bases are TGTGCCAGCAGCTTGCGGCCCACCAGCAATCAGCCCCAGCATTTT. The chain uses TRBV5-6 and TRBJ1-5; D not resolved. The CDR3 sequence is 15 residues long. With 1 base removed from V and 1 base from J, the gap between germline ends came to 9 bases. Per the germline V gene, CDR1 is SGHDT and CDR2 is YYEEEE.

The rearrangement links TRBV6-6 to TRBJ1-5, with D possibly TRBD1 on 5 matching bases. The V gene lost 2 bases and the J gene lost 6 bases, with 8 bases spanning the gap. The CDR3 has 13 residues. The germline CDR1 and CDR2 sequences are MNHNY and SVGAGI (reference sequence). CDR3 amino acids: CASSYEGIQPQHF. In DNA form, the CDR3 reads TGTGCCAGCAGTTACGAGGGGATTCAGCCCCAGCATTTT.

Turning to this clone: Other DNA sequences in this specimen translate into the identical CDR3. The chain couples TRBV29-1 to TRBJ2-5, with 8 nucleotides matching TRBD2. The CDR3 totals 14 residues. Germline V gene sequence: CDR1 SQVTM, CDR2 ANQGSEA. V was pared by 4 bases and J by 2 bases, with 6 bases of the junction left unmatched. The CDR3 DNA reads as TGCAGCGTTGGCAGGAGACTAGCGCAAGAGACCCAGTACTTC. Translation: CSVGRRLAQETQYF.

The rearrangement joins TRBV28 to TRBJ2-7, with D perhaps TRBD1 or TRBD2 (5 bases each). The V gene's germline CDR1 is MDHEN and CDR2 SYDVKM. Trimming stripped 4 bases from V and 6 bases from J, with 16 bases between. The CDR3 covers 14 residues. The CDR3 spells CASSSPGPFVEQYF. CDR3 nucleotide sequence: TGTGCCAGCAGTTCGCCGGGGCCTTTCGTCGAGCAGTACTTC.

The chain joins TRBV9 to TRBJ2-5, with D tentatively TRBD1 (6 bases). CDR3 length equals 14 residues. Trimming stripped 3 bases from V and 5 bases from J, with 14 bases between. CDR1 and CDR2 (germline): SGDLS, YYNGEE. CDR3: CASSAQGSYETQYF. CDR3 bases: TGTGCCAGCAGCGCTCAGGGGAGTTACGAGACCCAGTACTTC.

The V gene is TRBV5-1, the J gene TRBJ2-1, with 12 nucleotides matching TRBD1. The CDR3 sequence is 16 residues long. Germline values: CDR1 SGHRS, CDR2 YFSETQ. With V trimmed by 2 bases and J by 8 bases, 8 bases remained unmatched. DNA for the CDR3: TGCGCCAGCAGCTTAGCCGGGACAGGGGGCTATGATGAGCAGTTCTTC. This translates into CASSLAGTGGYDEQFF.

The chain carries TRBV10-3 and TRBJ2-7; TRBD2 matches at 10 bases. Germline assignment: CDR1 ENHRY and CDR2 SYGVKD. The CDR3 contains 14 residues. V trimming: 2 bases; J trimming: 4 bases; junction bases outside the gene matches: 2. The CDR3 nucleotides read TGTGCCATCAGTGAGAGTAGCGGGAGGTACGAGCAGTACTTC. Translating gives CAISESSGRYEQYF.

V gene TRBV28 combines with J gene TRBJ1-5; unclear D gene. V was trimmed by 1 base and J by 6 bases, leaving 10 bases between them. The germline gives CDR1 MDHEN, CDR2 SYDVKM. The CDR3 spans 14 residues. Here the CDR3 DNA reads TGTGCCAGCAGTTTATTGGACCAGAGTCAGCCCCAGCATTTT. It codes for CASSLLDQSQPQHF.

V and J are TRBV29-1 and TRBJ2-1; no reliable D call. Germline V lookup: CDR1 SQVTM, CDR2 ANQGSEA. Deletions cut 5 bases from V and 5 bases from J, with 16 bases between. The CDR3 loop spans 14 amino acids. The CDR3 bases are TGCAGCGTTCGCCAGCCTCTATATAACAATGAGCAGTTCTTC. It translates to CSVRQPLYNNEQFF.

This chain joins TRBV6-5 and TRBJ2-1; D not resolved. CDR3 size: 16 residues. CDR1 and CDR2 (germline): MNHEY, SVGAGI. The germline V and J ends were trimmed by 3 bases and 3 bases, with 15 bases remaining between them. DNA of the CDR3: TGTGCCAGCAGTTATCAGTCAGGTCAAATCTACAATGAGCAGTTCTTC. Its translation is CASSYQSGQIYNEQFF.

V is TRBV10-1 and J is TRBJ2-3; D possibly corresponds to TRBD1 (6 bases). This CDR3 region has 13 residues. Germline V gene lookup returns CDR1 WNHNN and CDR2 SYGVQD (reference sequence). The V end was cut by 7 bases, the J end by 2 bases, with 10 bases between. The CDR3 loop reads CASTSGVTDTQYF. The CDR3 DNA follows: TGCGCCAGCACGTCAGGGGTCACAGATACGCAGTATTTT.

The chain uses TRBV2 and TRBJ1-5, with D possibly matching TRBD1 (5 bases). This CDR3 has 13 amino acids. Germline values: CDR1 SNHLY, CDR2 FYNNEI. With 10 bases removed from V and 3 bases from J, the gap between germline ends came to 13 bases. This chain's CDR3 is CATQQDLNQPQHF. CDR3 nucleotide sequence: TGTGCCACTCAACAGGACCTCAATCAGCCCCAGCATTTT. The full variable domain, completed using reference TRBV2 and TRBJ1-5, is EPEVTQTPSHQVTQMGQEVILRCVPISNHLYFYWYRQILGQKVEFLVSFYNNEISEKSEIFDDQFSVERPDGSNFTLKIRSTKLEDSAMYFCATQQDLNQPQHFGDGTRLSIL.

Concerning this clone itself: Within the sample, other DNA sequences also encode this same CDR3. This sequence joins TRBV5-4 and TRBJ2-7, with 12 bases fitting TRBD1. CDR3 length: 15 residues. Trimming took 0 bases from V and 5 from J; bases not matched to a gene: 3. Germline V lookup: CDR1 SGHNT, CDR2 YYREEE (reference sequence). The CDR3 DNA sequence: TGTGCCAGCAGCTTGGGGGGACAGGGGGCCCACGAGCAGTACTTC. Protein product: CASSLGGQGAHEQYF.

The chain carries TRBV10-3 and TRBJ2-5; 7 nucleotides line up with TRBD1. CDR1 ENHRY and CDR2 SYGVKD come from the germline V gene. J lost 5 bases, V lost 10 bases, and 13 bases had no gene match. The CDR3 sequence is 14 residues long. CDR3 in DNA: TGTGCCAAACCCCCGGGACAGATTATCGAGACCCAGTACTTC. Amino acid sequence: CAKPPGQIIETQYF.

This chain uses TRBV10-1 with TRBJ2-3; D remains ambiguous. Trimming stripped 4 bases from V and 1 base from J, with 9 bases between. The CDR3 contains 14 residues. Germline V gives CDR1 WNHNN, CDR2 SYGVQD (reference sequence). CDR3 protein: CASSAYKRTDTQYF. The CDR3 coding sequence is TGCGCCAGCAGTGCTTACAAACGCACAGATACGCAGTATTTT.

The chain is built from TRBV5-4 and TRBJ2-5; 16 bases line up with TRBD2. Trimming removed 4 bases from V and 1 base from J; junction bases left unmatched: 7. CDR1 is SGHNT, CDR2 YYREEE, per germline (reference sequence). CDR3 length equals 18 residues. The CDR3 spells CASSQGTSGRGPQETQYF. Written as DNA, the CDR3 is TGTGCCAGCAGCCAGGGGACTAGCGGGAGGGGACCCCAAGAGACCCAGTACTTC.

The chain joins TRBV9 to TRBJ2-1; 12 bases map to TRBD2. Germline V gene sequence: CDR1 SGDLS, CDR2 YYNGEE. CDR3 length equals 17 residues. V was clipped by 4 bases and J by 9 bases; unmatched bases: 14. CDR3 loop: CASSPWTSGTSGGEQFF. DNA of the CDR3: TGTGCCAGCAGCCCTTGGACTAGCGGGACGTCGGGGGGTGAGCAGTTCTTC.

The chain recombines TRBV5-5 with TRBJ1-1; D is unresolved. Trimming pared 0 bases from V and 5 bases from J, leaving 11 bases between. CDR1 and CDR2 (germline): SGHKS, YYEKEE (reference sequence). This CDR3 region has 14 residues. The CDR3 region has the DNA TGTGCCAGCAGCTTGGATGTGGGAAGGACTGAAGCTTTCTTT. Protein product: CASSLDVGRTEAFF. Filled out from reference TRBV5-5 and TRBJ1-1, the complete variable domain reads DAGVTQSPTHLIKTRGQQVTLRCSPISGHKSVSWYQQVLGQGPQFIFQYYEKEERGRGNFPDRFSARQFPNYSSELNVNALLLGDSALYLCASSLDVGRTEAFFGQGTRLTVV.

The chain links TRBV6-5 to TRBJ1-1, with D unclear. Germline V gene sequence: CDR1 MNHEY, CDR2 SVGAGI. The CDR3 runs 16 residues. V lost 0 bases and J 1 base, leaving 12 bases between the germline ends. In DNA form, the CDR3 reads TGTGCCAGCAGTTACTCGATGGAACACCAGAACACTGAAGCTTTCTTT. It translates to CASSYSMEHQNTEAFF.

The chain links TRBV5-1 to TRBJ2-2; D is perhaps TRBD1 (5 bases). V was trimmed by 2 bases and J by 6 bases, leaving 17 bases between them. The germline CDR1 and CDR2 sequences are SGHRS and YFSETQ. The CDR3 runs 16 residues. The CDR3 region has the DNA TGCGCCAGCAGCTTAGGCAGGGCCCGTTTTTCCGGGGAGCTGTTTTTT. Amino acids: CASSLGRARFSGELFF.

The rearrangement uses TRBV27 and TRBJ1-1; 7 bases map to TRBD1. In germline, CDR1 is MNHEY, CDR2 SMNVEV (reference sequence). The V segment lost 5 bases and the J segment 0 bases; nucleotides outside the gene matches: 15. This CDR3 comprises 18 residues. The CDR3 DNA reads TGTGCCAGCAGTCCCCGGACAGGCCCAAGCACCATGAACACTGAAGCTTTCTTT. Protein product: CASSPRTGPSTMNTEAFF.

The chain has TRBV19 and TRBJ1-1, with unresolved D. The CDR3 consists of 16 residues. Germline CDR1 LNHDA, CDR2 SQIVND (reference sequence). V was pared by 7 bases and J by 0 bases, with 18 bases between. CDR3 in amino acids: CASTKYIGALNTEAFF. In DNA form, the CDR3 reads TGTGCCAGTACCAAGTATATTGGAGCGCTGAACACTGAAGCTTTCTTT.

J is TRBJ2-5 and V is TRBV18; D is ambiguous. V gave up 3 bases and J gave up 0 bases, with 11 bases separating them. Germline V gives CDR1 KGHSH, CDR2 LQKENI. This CDR3 is built from 15 residues. Written as DNA, the CDR3 is TGTGCCAGCTCACCGGGGATCCGGTACCAAGAGACCCAGTACTTC. This translates into CASSPGIRYQETQYF.

The rearrangement uses TRBV5-1 and TRBJ2-4, with no clear D. CDR1 and CDR2 (germline): SGHRS, YFSETQ. Trimming shortened V by 2 bases and J by 9 bases, and 15 bases separated the two germline ends. CDR3 length: 14 amino acids. DNA for the CDR3: TGCGCCAGCAGCTTCGATTCCCAGAATGTCATTCAGTACTTC. Translated, it gives CASSFDSQNVIQYF. Full variable domain (rest looked up from reference TRBV5-1 and TRBJ2-4): KAGVTQTPRYLIKTRGQQVTLSCSPISGHRSVSWYQQTPGQGLQFLFEYFSETQRNKGNFPGRFSGRQFSNSRSEMNVSTLELGDSALYLCASSFDSQNVIQYFGAGTRLSVL.

CDR3 in amino acids: CASSEPGVPNTEAFF. The DNA for the CDR3 is TGTGCCAGCAGCGAACCGGGGGTCCCAAACACTGAAGCTTTCTTT. This sequence joins TRBV9 and TRBJ1-1; maybe TRBD1 (5 bases). CDR3 length equals 15 residues. The germline V and J ends were trimmed by 3 bases and 2 bases, with 14 bases remaining between them. The germline V gene encodes CDR1 SGDLS and CDR2 YYNGEE.

V and J are TRBV6-1 and TRBJ1-4, with a tentative D call TRBD1 (6 bases). The CDR3 consists of 14 residues. Trimming removed 7 bases at V and 4 bases at J, with 13 bases between. Germline V gives CDR1 MNHNS, CDR2 SASEGT. The CDR3 here is CASTGGAYNEKLFF. The CDR3 DNA sequence: TGTGCCAGCACTGGGGGCGCCTATAATGAAAAACTGTTTTTT.

The chain carries TRBV7-9 and TRBJ2-3; D uncertain. The ends were cut back, 3 bases at V and 9 bases at J, with 16 bases in the middle. Germline V gene sequence: CDR1 SEHNR, CDR2 FQNEAQ (reference sequence). The CDR3 consists of 14 residues. CDR3 region: CASSFSSPPGTQYF. The CDR3 DNA sequence: TGTGCCAGCAGCTTTTCTTCCCCCCCCGGGACGCAGTATTTT.

The gene calls are TRBV5-4 and TRBJ2-2, with 10 positions matching TRBD2. Unmatched junction bases numbered 9, after V lost 5 bases and J lost 5 bases. CDR3 length: 16 residues. Germline loops: CDR1 SGHNT, CDR2 YYREEE (reference sequence). Here the CDR3 reads CASSPSGTSVTGELFF. The CDR3 bases are TGTGCCAGCAGTCCATCCGGGACTAGCGTGACCGGGGAGCTGTTTTTT.

This sequence joins TRBV11-2 and TRBJ2-7; no definite D call. Germline CDR1 is SGHAT and CDR2 is FQNNGV. V was trimmed by 3 bases and J by 2 bases, leaving 11 bases between them. The CDR3 has 14 residues. This CDR3 is CASSFRKKPYEQYF. For the CDR3, the DNA is TGTGCCAGCAGCTTCCGGAAGAAGCCCTACGAGCAGTACTTC.